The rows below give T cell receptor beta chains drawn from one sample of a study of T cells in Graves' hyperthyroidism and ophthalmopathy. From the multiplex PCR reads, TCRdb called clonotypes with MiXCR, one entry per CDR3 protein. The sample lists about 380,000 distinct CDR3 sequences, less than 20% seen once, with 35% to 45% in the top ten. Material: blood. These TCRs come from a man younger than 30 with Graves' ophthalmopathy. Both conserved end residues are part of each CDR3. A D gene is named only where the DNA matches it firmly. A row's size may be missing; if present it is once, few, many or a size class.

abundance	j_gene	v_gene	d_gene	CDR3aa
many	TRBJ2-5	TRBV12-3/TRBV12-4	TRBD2	CASSSARTSGGARETQYF
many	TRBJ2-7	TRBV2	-	CASSVGSNEQYF
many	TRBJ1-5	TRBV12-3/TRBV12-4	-	CASSLVSGSVIQPQHF
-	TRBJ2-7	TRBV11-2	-	CASSLDRQFYEQYF
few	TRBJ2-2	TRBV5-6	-	CASSLTGSGIESGELFF
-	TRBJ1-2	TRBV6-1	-	CASSEALAYGYTF
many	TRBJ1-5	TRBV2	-	CASSSERGGNQPQHF
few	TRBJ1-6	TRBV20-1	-	CSANRGNSPLHF
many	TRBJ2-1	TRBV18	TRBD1	CASSDRDRYNEQFF
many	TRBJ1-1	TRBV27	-	CASRARSRDTEAFF
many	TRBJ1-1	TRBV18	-	CASSPTDAEAFF
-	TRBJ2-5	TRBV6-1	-	CASSTTPGLTETQYF
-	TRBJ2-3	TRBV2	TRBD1	CASKFTGGGDTQYF
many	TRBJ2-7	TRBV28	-	CASSVQGWPYEQYF
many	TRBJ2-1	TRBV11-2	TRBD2	CASIIGGASYNEQFF
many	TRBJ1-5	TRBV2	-	CASSEEFGISNQPQHF
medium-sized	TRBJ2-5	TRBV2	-	CASSDWGVGETQYF
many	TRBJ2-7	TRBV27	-	CASTREVGGSYEQYF
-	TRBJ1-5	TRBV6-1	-	CASTAAIGMGNQPQHF
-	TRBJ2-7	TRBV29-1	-	CSVGGAYEQYF
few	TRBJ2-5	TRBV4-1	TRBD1	CASSHPPGQGKETQYF